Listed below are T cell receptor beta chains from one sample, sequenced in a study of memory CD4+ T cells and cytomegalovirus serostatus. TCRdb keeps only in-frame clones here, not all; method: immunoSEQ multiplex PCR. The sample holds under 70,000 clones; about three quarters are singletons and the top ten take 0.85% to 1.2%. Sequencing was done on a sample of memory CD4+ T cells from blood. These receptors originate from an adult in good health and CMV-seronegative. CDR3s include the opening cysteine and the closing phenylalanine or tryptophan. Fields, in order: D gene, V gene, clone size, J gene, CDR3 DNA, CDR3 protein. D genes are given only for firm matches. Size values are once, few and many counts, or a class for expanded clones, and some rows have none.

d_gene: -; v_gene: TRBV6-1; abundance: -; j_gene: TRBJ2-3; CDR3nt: TGTGCCAGCAGTGAAGCCGTAGGTGGCACAGATACGCAGTATTTT; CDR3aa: CASSEAVGGTDTQYF
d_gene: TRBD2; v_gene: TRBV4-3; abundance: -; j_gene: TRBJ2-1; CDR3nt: TGCGCCAGCAGCCAAGGGACTAGCGGGAGTTCTGAGCAGTTCTTC; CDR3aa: CASSQGTSGSSEQFF
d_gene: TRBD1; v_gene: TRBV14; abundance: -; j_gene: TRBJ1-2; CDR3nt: TGTGCCAGCAGCCCAGAACGACAGGGCTATGGCTACACCTTC; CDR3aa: CASSPERQGYGYTF
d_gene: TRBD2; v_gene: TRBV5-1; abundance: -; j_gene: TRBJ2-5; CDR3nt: TGCGCCAGCACCTCCAGAGGTCCGGGAGGGGAAGAGACCCAGTACTTC; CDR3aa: CASTSRGPGGEETQYF
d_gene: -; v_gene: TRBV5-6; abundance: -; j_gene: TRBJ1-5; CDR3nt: TGTGCCAGCCAATATAGCAATCAGCCCCAGCATTTT; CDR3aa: CASQYSNQPQHF
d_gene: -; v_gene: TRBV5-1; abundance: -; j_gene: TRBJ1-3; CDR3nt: TGCGCCAGCAGCTTGGGGGATCAAGGGACTATCTCTGGAAACACCATATATTTT; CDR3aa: CASSLGDQGTISGNTIYF
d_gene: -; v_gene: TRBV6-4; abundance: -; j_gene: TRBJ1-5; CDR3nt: TGTGCCAGCTCCCGGCCGGGGTGGTGCAATCAGCCCCAGCATTTT; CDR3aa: CASSRPGWCNQPQHF
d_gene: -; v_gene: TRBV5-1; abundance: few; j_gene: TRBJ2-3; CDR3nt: TGCGCCAGCAGCTTGGAACCCCTGGGACAAGGCACAGATACGCAGTATTTT; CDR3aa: CASSLEPLGQGTDTQYF
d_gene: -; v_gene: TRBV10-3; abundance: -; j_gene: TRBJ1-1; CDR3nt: TGTGCCATCAGCCCACCCCCGGGGGGTACCACTGAAGCTTTCTTT; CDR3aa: CAISPPPGGTTEAFF
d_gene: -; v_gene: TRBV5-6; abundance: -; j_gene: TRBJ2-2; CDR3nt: TGTGCCAGCAGCTTCGGAGGGGGCCACACCGGGGAGCTGTTTTTT; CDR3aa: CASSFGGGHTGELFF
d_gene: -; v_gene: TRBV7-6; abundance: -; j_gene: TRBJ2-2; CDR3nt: TGTGCCAGCACCCTGCTCTCCTCGAACACCGGGGAGCTGTTTTTT; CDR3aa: CASTLLSSNTGELFF
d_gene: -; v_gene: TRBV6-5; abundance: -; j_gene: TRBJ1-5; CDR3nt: TGTGCCAGCAGTTACTCGCCAGGTCGTCAGCCCCAGCATTTT; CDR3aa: CASSYSPGRQPQHF
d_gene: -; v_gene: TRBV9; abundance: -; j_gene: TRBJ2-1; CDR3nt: TGTGCCAGCAGCGTAACTTCTTCGGGTGAGCAGTTCTTC; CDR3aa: CASSVTSSGEQFF
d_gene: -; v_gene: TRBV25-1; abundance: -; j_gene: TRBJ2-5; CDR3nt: TGTGCCAGCAGTGAATCCGGGGGGCACGGAGAGACCCAGTACTTC; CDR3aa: CASSESGGHGETQYF
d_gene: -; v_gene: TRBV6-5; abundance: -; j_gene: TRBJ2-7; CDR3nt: TGTGCCAGCACATCAGGTAGAGGAGGTTCTTACGAGCAGTACTTC; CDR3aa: CASTSGRGGSYEQYF
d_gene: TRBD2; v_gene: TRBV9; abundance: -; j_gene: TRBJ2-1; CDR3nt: TGTGCCAGCAGCTTCGGGACTAGCGGGAGGAGGGTTGGGCTTGAGCAGTTCTTC; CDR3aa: CASSFGTSGRRVGLEQFF